These 17 T cell receptor beta chains share one sample of origin, sequenced in a study of T cells in Graves' hyperthyroidism and ophthalmopathy. Amplification targeted TCR beta CDR3 regions from RNA transcripts. HTBI primers were used for first-round RT-PCR of the TCR CDR3. TCRdb recomputed calls from the multiplex PCR reads with MiXCR, one row per CDR3 protein. The table shows more than 300,000 distinct CDR3 sequences, with over 11% occurring only once. Sequenced: blood. The receptors stem from a woman aged 60-75 years with Graves' hyperthyroidism.

This clonotype showed up many times. This sequence joins TRBV20-1 and TRBJ2-1; 10 bases align to TRBD2. CDR1 is DFQATT and CDR2 is SNEGSKA in the germline V gene (reference sequence). CDR3 length: 14 amino acids. The trim removed 6 bases at V and 8 bases at J, leaving 10 bases unmatched. This chain's CDR3 is CSADLAGGGDEQFF. Here the CDR3 DNA reads TGCAGTGCCGATTTAGCGGGAGGCGGGGATGAGCAGTTCTTC.

This clonotype was counted ten times or more. The gene calls are TRBV15 and TRBJ2-5; D is possibly TRBD1 (6 bases). V was trimmed by 1 base and J by 2 bases, leaving 17 bases between them. This CDR3 contains 17 residues. From germline, CDR1 is LNHNV and CDR2 YYDKDF (reference sequence). The CDR3 DNA reads as TGTGCCACCAGCAGAGGGCTGGGGACAAACACTCAAGAGACCCAGTACTTC. Its translation is CATSRGLGTNTQETQYF.

This clonotype has a handful of counts. The rearrangement links TRBV3-1 to TRBJ1-5, with D possibly being TRBD1 (5 bases). V lost 2 bases, J lost 5 bases, and 10 bases lay in between. This CDR3 has 14 residues. CDR1 and CDR2 (germline): LGHDT, YNNKEL (reference sequence). This CDR3 is CASSQRGLYQPQHF. The CDR3 nucleotides are TGTGCCAGCAGCCAAAGGGGCCTTTATCAGCCCCAGCATTTT.

J is TRBJ1-1 and V is TRBV19, with a possible D match to TRBD1 (6 bases). The CDR3 spans 16 residues. The V gene lost 4 bases and the J gene lost 3 bases, with 18 bases spanning the gap. Germline assignment: CDR1 LNHDA and CDR2 SQIVND (reference sequence). The CDR3 sequence: CASSTRSTGFDTEAFF. CDR3 nucleotides: TGTGCCAGTAGTACCCGGTCCACAGGGTTTGACACTGAAGCTTTCTTT. The variable domain in full, with the rest retrieved from reference TRBV19 and TRBJ1-1, is DGGITQSPKYLFRKEGQNVTLSCEQNLNHDAMYWYRQDPGQGLRLIYYSQIVNDFQKGDIAEGYSVSREKKESFPLTVTSAQKNPTAFYLCASSTRSTGFDTEAFFGQGTRLTVV.

This CDR3 is CASSLTGGESNQPQHF. In DNA, the CDR3 is TGTGCCAGCAGCCTGACAGGGGGCGAGAGCAATCAGCCCCAGCATTTT. The V call is TRBV7-8, the J call TRBJ1-5, with TRBD1 matching 10 bases. Germline V CDR1 and CDR2: SGHVS, FQNEAQ. The CDR3 spans 16 residues. V was pared by 5 bases and J by 1 base, with 5 bases of the junction left unmatched.

In this sample, this clonotype turned up many times. The chain carries TRBV6-2 or TRBV6-3 and TRBJ2-5, with 12 bases aligning to TRBD2. The CDR3 totals 17 residues. V lost 4 bases to trimming and J lost 5 bases; unmatched junction nucleotides: 11. The germline CDR1 and CDR2 sequences are MNHEY and SVGEGT. CDR3 bases: TGTGCCAGCAGTTCCTACACGACTAGCGGGAGATCGGAGACCCAGTACTTC. Translated, it gives CASSSYTTSGRSETQYF.

This clonotype was counted many times. CDR3 protein: CASRIAGVGTGELFF. The CDR3 bases are TGTGCCAGCAGAATAGCGGGAGTAGGCACCGGGGAGCTGTTTTTT. The rearrangement links TRBV7-8 to TRBJ2-2; 9 bases match TRBD2. Germline values: CDR1 SGHVS, CDR2 FQNEAQ. CDR3 size: 15 residues. V gave up 6 bases and J gave up 4 bases; unmatched junction bases: 6.

This clonotype showed up many times. The CDR3 reads CSARDLRTGGSSYNEQFF. CDR3 bases: TGCAGTGCTAGAGATCTGAGAACGGGAGGGAGCTCCTACAATGAGCAGTTCTTC. V and J are TRBV20-1 and TRBJ2-1; 8 bases are a match to TRBD2. Trimming at V came to 0 bases and at J to 0 bases, leaving 10 bases not matched to a gene. Germline V gene sequence: CDR1 DFQATT, CDR2 SNEGSKA (reference sequence). The CDR3 covers 18 residues.

Ten or more counts support this clonotype. J is TRBJ2-1 and V is TRBV3-1; 12 bases agree with TRBD2. Trimming at V came to 6 bases and at J to 9 bases, leaving 9 bases not matched to a gene. This CDR3 contains 15 residues. Germline loops: CDR1 LGHDT, CDR2 YNNKEL (reference sequence). This CDR3 reads CASSYGLAGPGEQFF. The DNA of the CDR3 is TGTGCCAGCAGTTATGGACTAGCGGGGCCGGGTGAGCAGTTCTTC.

This clonotype was counted at least ten times. The chain employs TRBV2 and TRBJ2-5, with TRBD2 matching over 9 bases. J was trimmed by 8 bases and V by 2 bases; bases with no gene match: 9. CDR3 length equals 15 residues. Germline values: CDR1 SNHLY, CDR2 FYNNEI. The CDR3 region is CASSESAGGGRTQYF. The CDR3 DNA follows: TGTGCCAGCAGTGAATCGGCGGGAGGGGGACGTACCCAGTACTTC.

This clonotype was found a few times. The gene calls are TRBV6-6 and TRBJ2-1; TRBD2 agrees at 15 bases. V gave up 2 bases and J gave up 5 bases; unmatched junction bases: 7. The CDR3 totals 18 residues. CDR1 is MNHNY and CDR2 is SVGAGI in the germline V gene (reference sequence). The chain's CDR3 is CASSYRGLAGGKDNEQFF. The CDR3 DNA reads TGTGCCAGCAGTTACCGGGGACTAGCGGGAGGTAAGGACAATGAGCAGTTCTTC.

The V and J genes are TRBV12-3 or TRBV12-4 and TRBJ2-3; 9 positions match TRBD2. J gave up 4 bases and V 5 bases, and 7 bases lay outside the gene matches. The CDR3 sequence is 15 residues long. The CDR3 reads CASSRGGRASDTQYF. CDR3 DNA sequence: TGTGCCAGCAGTCGAGGCGGGAGGGCCTCAGATACGCAGTATTTT.

The chain employs TRBV27 and TRBJ1-2; unclear D gene. In germline, CDR1 is MNHEY, CDR2 SMNVEV (reference sequence). V was clipped by 8 bases and J by 5 bases, with 9 bases between them. The CDR3 loop spans 11 amino acids. CDR3 in DNA: TGTGCCAGCGGCGGGGTGTATGGCTACACCTTC. It codes for CASGGVYGYTF.

Ten or more counts support this clonotype. J is TRBJ2-7 and V is TRBV18; the D is unclear. CDR1 is KGHSH, CDR2 LQKENI, per germline. CDR3 length equals 13 residues. Trimming took 2 bases from V and 4 from J, leaving 9 bases between them. The DNA of the CDR3 is TGTGCCAGCTCACCATCGCAGGCGTACGAGCAGTACTTC. Its protein is CASSPSQAYEQYF. The variable domain in full, with the rest retrieved from reference TRBV18 and TRBJ2-7, is NAGVMQNPRHLVRRRGQEARLRCSPMKGHSHVYWYRQLPEEGLKFMVYLQKENIIDESGMPKERFSAEFPKEGPSILRIQQVVRGDSAAYFCASSPSQAYEQYFGPGTRLTVT.

This clonotype appeared many times. This chain uses TRBV3-1 with TRBJ2-1, with D perhaps assigned TRBD1 or TRBD2 (5 bases each). Trimming pared 8 bases from V and 0 bases from J, leaving 14 bases between. Germline V gene data show CDR1 as LGHDT and CDR2 as YNNKEL (reference sequence). The length of the CDR3 is 15 residues. The CDR3 coding sequence is TGTGCCAGCCGCCGTGAGGGGCCCTCCTACAATGAGCAGTTCTTC. It codes for CASRREGPSYNEQFF.

This rearrangement joins TRBV20-1 to TRBJ2-1; D ambiguous. The CDR3 is 12 residues long. Germline assignment: CDR1 DFQATT and CDR2 SNEGSKA (reference sequence). V was cut by 1 base and J by 3 bases, with 4 bases left in between. CDR3 bases: TGCAGTGCTAGAGCGGGCTACAATGAGCAGTTCTTC. Protein sequence: CSARAGYNEQFF.

For this clonotype: One end of the junction does not line up with germline, which may come from a read error. The chain couples TRBV10-1 to TRBJ2-1, with D possibly being TRBD2 (5 bases). This CDR3 is 12 amino acids long. The germline gives CDR1 WNHNN, CDR2 SYGVQD (reference sequence). The CDR3 DNA reads TGCGCCAGCAGTGAGTCAACTAGGCCCCTACTCTTC. This sequence encodes CASSESTRPLLF.